This entry describes one T cell receptor (beta chain). This entry comes from a study of control samples from healthy donors and cancer patients. The CDR3 is 12 residues long. Germline-derived CDR1 and CDR2 are LNHDA and SQIVND (reference sequence). The ends lost 9 bases at V and 5 bases at J; junction bases unmatched: 4. The protocol was immunoSEQ multiplex PCR, while the TCRdb copy is restricted to in-frame clones and leaves out a portion. Among approximately 170,000 clones, 92% were seen once, and the ten largest hold approximately 0.7%. The clonotype comes from a woman in her twenties or thirties in good health. The chain uses TRBV19 and TRBJ2-5; the match to TRBD1 covers 9 bases. The source material was blood. Written as DNA, the CDR3 is TGTGCCAGCGGGACAGGGTACGAGACCCAGTACTTC. This encodes CASGTGYETQYF.